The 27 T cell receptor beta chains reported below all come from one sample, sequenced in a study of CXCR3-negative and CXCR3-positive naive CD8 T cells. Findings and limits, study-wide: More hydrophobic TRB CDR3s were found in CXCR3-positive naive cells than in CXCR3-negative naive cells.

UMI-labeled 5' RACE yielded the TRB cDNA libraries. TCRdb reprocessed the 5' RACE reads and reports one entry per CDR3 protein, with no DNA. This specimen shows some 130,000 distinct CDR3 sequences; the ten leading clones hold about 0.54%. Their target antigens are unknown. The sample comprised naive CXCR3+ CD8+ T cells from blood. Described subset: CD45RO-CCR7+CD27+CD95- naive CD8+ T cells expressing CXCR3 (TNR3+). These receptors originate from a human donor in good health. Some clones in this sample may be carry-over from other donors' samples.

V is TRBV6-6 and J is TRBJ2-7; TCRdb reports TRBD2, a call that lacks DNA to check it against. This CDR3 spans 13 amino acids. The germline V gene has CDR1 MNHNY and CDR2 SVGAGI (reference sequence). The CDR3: CAIGRDTAYEQYF.

The CDR3 protein is CSVLVLGPGELFF. This rearrangement joins TRBV29-1 to TRBJ2-2; TCRdb names TRBD2, which stays unverified in the absence of DNA. Germline values: CDR1 SQVTM, CDR2 ANQGSEA. The CDR3 loop spans 13 amino acids.

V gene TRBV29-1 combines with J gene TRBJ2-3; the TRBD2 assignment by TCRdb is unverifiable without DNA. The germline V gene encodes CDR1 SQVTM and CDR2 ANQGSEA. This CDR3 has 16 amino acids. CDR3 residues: CSVEGGAGISTDTQYF.

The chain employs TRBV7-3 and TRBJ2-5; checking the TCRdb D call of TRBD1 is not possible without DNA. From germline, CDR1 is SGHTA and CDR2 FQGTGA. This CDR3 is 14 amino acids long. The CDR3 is CASSFGTGGETQYF.

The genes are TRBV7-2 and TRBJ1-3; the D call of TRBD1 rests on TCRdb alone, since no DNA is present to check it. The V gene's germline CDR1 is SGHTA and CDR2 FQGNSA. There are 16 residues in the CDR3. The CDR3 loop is CASSLGGWGTGNTIYF.

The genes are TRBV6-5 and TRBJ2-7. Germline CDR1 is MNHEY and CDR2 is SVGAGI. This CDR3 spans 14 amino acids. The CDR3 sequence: CASSPPSKIYEQYF.

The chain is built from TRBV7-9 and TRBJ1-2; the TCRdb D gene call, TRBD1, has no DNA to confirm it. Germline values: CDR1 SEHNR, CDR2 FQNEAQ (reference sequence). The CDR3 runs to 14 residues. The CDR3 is CASSSLGEIYGYTF.

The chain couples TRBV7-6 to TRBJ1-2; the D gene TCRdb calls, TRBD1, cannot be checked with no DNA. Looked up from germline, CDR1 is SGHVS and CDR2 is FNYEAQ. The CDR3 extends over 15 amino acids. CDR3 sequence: CASSLSGGTFYGYTF.

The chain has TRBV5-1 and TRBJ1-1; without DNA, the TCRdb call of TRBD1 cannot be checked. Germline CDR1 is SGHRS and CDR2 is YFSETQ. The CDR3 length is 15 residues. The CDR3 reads CASSFTGNSNTEAFF. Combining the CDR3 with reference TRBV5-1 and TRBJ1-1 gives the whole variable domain KAGVTQTPRYLIKTRGQQVTLSCSPISGHRSVSWYQQTPGQGLQFLFEYFSETQRNKGNFPGRFSGRQFSNSRSEMNVSTLELGDSALYLCASSFTGNSNTEAFFGQGTRLTVV.

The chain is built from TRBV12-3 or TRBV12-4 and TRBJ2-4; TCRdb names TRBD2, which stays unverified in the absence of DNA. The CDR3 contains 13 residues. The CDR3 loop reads CATSSGSENIQYF.

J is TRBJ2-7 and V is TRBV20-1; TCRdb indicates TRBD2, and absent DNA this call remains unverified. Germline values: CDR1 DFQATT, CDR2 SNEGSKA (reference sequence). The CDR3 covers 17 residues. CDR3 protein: CSARANPLGLARYEQYF.

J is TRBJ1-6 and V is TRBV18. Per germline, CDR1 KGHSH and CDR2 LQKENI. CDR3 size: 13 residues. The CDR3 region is CASSPFYNSPLHF.

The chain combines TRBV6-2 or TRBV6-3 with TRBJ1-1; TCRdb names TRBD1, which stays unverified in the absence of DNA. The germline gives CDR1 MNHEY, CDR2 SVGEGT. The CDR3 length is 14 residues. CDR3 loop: CASSLLGTDSEAFF.

The CDR3 here is CASSLRLSGFEAFF. V is TRBV7-2 and J is TRBJ1-1. Germline lookup yields CDR1 SGHTA and CDR2 FQGNSA. The CDR3 contains 14 residues.

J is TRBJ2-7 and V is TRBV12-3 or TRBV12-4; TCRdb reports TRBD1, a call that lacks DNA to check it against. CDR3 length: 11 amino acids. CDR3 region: CASGDSYEQYF.

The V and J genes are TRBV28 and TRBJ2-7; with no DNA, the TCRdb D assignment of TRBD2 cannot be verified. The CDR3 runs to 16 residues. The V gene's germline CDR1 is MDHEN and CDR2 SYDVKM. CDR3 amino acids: CASSPGSGLSSYEQYF.

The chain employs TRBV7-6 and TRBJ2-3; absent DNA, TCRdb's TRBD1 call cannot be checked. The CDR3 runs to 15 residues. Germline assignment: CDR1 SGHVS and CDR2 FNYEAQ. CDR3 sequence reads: CASSRGGGAADTQYF.

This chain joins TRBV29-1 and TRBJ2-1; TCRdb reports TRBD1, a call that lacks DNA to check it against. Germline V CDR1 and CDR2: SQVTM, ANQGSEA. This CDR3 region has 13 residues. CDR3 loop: CSVGATGRNEQFF.

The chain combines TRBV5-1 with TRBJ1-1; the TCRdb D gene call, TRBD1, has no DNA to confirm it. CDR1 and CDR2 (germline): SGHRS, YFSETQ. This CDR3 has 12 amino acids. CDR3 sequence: CASGLLGGEAFF.

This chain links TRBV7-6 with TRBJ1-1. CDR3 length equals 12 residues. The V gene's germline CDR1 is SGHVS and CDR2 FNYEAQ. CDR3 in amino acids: CASSPGGIEAFF.

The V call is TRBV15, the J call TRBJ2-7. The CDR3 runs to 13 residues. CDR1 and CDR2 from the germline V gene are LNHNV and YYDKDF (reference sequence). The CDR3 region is CATSRDRPDEQYF.

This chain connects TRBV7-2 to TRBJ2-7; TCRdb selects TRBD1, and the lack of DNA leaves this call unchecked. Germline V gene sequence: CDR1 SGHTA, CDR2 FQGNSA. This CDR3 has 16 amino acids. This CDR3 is CASSGKGLASFYEQYF.

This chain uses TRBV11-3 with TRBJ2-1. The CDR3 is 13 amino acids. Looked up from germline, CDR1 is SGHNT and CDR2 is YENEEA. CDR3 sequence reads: CASGKAFVYEQFF.

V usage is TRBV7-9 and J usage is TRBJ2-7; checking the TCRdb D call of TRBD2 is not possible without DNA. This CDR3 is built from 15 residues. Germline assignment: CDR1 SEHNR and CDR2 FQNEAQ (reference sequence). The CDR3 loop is CASSLVASGPYEQYF.

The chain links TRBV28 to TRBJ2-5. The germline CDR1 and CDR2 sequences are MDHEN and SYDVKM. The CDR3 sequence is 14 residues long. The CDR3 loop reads CASSFWSPQETQYF.

The CDR3 here is CASSSLDSRQERTNEKLFF. The chain combines TRBV28 with TRBJ1-4; TCRdb returns TRBD1, unconfirmable since there is no DNA. In germline, CDR1 is MDHEN, CDR2 SYDVKM. The length of the CDR3 is 19 residues.

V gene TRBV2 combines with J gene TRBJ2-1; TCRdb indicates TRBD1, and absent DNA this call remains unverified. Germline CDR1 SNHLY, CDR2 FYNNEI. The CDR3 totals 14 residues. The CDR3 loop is CASEDRWGANEQFF. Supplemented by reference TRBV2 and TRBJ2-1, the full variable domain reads EPEVTQTPSHQVTQMGQEVILRCVPISNHLYFYWYRQILGQKVEFLVSFYNNEISEKSEIFDDQFSVERPDGSNFTLKIRSTKLEDSAMYFCASEDRWGANEQFFGPGTRLTVL.